This TCR beta chain was obtained from a study of control samples from healthy donors and cancer patients (dated by TCRdb to 2020 to 2021). Comment on this clone: Its antigen is unknown. Base qualities are missing; no much larger clone stands one base away.

Including cysteine and phenylalanine, the CDR3 has 13 amino acids. Only CDR3 DNA is held: 39 bases, read in frame from base 1. The trim is 3 bases for V and 0 bases for J, with a gap of 3 bases between the germline ends. Via the germline V gene, CDR1 is MNHEY and CDR2 SVGEGT. Library prep was done by the immunoSEQ multiplex PCR assay. TCRdb limited this immuneACCESS table to in-frame rearrangements with V and J called. A share of clones is missing; checked studies link under half to unresolved V genes, and the rest is unexplained. The sample yields around 190,000 clones; around 90% were counted once. The ten largest clones take up over 1.1% of the sample.

The sequencing sample was made of blood. This sequence uses TRBV6-2 or TRBV6-3 and TRBJ1-3; the D gene assignment is ambiguous. This receptor was taken from a woman between 45 and 60 years old in good health. In nucleotides, the sequence is TGTGCCAGCAGTTATTCCTCTGGAAACACCATATATTTT. Its product reads: CASSYSSGNTIYF.